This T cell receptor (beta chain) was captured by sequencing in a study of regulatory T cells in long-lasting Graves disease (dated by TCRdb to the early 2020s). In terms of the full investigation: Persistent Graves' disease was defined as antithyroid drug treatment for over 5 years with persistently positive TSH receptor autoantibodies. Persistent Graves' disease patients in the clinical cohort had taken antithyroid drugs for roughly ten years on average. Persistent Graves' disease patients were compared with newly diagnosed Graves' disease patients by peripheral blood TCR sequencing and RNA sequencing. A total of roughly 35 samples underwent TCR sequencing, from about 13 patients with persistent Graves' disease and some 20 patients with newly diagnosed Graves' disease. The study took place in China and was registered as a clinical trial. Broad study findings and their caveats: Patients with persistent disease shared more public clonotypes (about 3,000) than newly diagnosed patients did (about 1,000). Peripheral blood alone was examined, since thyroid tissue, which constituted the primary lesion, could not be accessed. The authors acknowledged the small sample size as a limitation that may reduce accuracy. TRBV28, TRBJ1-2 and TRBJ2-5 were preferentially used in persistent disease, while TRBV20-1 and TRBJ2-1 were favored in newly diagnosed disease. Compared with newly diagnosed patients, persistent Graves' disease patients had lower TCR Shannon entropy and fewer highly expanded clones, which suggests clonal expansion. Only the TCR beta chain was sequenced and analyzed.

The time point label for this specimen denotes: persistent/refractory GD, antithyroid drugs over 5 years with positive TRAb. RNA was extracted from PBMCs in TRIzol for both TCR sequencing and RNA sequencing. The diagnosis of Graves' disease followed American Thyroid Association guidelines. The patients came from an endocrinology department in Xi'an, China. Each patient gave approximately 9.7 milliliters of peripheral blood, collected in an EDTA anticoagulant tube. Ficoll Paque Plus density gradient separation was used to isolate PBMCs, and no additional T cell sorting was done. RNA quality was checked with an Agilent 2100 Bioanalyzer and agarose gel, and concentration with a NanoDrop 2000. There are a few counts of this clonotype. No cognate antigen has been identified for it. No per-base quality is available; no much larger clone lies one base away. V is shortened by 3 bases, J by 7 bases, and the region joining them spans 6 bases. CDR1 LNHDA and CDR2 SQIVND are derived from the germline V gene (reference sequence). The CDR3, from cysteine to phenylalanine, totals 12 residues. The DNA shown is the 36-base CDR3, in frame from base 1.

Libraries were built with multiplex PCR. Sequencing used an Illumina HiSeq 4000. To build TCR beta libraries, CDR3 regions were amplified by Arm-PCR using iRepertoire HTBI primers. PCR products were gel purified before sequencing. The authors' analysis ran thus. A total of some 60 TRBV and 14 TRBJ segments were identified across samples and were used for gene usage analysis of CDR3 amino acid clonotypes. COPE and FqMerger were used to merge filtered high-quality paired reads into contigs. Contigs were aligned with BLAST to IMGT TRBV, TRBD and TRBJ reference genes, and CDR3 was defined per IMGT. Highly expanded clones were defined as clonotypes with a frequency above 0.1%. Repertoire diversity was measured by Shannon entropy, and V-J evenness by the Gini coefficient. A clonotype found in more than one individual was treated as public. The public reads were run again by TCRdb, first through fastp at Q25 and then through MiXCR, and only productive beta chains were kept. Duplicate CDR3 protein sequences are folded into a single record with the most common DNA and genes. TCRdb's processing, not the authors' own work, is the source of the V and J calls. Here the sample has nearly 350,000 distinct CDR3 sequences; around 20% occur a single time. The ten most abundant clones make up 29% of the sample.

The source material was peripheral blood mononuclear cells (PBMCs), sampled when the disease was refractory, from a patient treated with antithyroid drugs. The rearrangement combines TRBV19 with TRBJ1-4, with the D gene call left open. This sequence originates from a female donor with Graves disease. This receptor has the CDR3 CASSISGEKLFF. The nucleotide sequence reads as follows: TGTGCCAGTAGTATCTCGGGTGAAAAACTGTTTTTT.